This T cell receptor (beta chain) comes out of a study of control samples from healthy donors and cancer patients. Method: immunoSEQ multiplex PCR; TCRdb's copy keeps in-frame clones and lacks some. In the table there are approximately 180,000 clones, around 90% of which are singletons. Source material: blood. The sequence derives from a woman in her thirties or forties in good health.

This CDR3 is CASSEWVHGTEAFF. The DNA for the CDR3 is TGTGCCAGCAGTGAATGGGTCCATGGCACTGAAGCTTTCTTT. This chain joins TRBV2 and TRBJ1-1; D not resolved. Germline-derived CDR1 and CDR2 are SNHLY and FYNNEI. The CDR3 extends over 14 amino acids. Trimming stripped 2 bases from V and 4 bases from J, with 11 bases between. The full variable domain, in which reference TRBV2 and TRBJ1-1 provide the parts outside the CDR3, is EPEVTQTPSHQVTQMGQEVILRCVPISNHLYFYWYRQILGQKVEFLVSFYNNEISEKSEIFDDQFSVERPDGSNFTLKIRSTKLEDSAMYFCASSEWVHGTEAFFGQGTRLTVV.